The 27 T cell receptor beta chains below come from one sample, sequenced in a study of T-cell reconstitution after alpha-beta-depleted transplantation in children. Whole-study results and caveats: When one year had passed after transplant, most T-cell counts and diversity came from newly produced T cells.

Their target antigens are unknown. Unique molecular identifiers were incorporated into the prepared TCRbeta library. TCRdb redid the calling of the PCR reads with MiXCR, one entry per CDR3 protein. The sample has around 300,000 distinct CDR3 sequences; roughly 8.2% are singletons. This specimen was peripheral blood, taken 360 days after TCRalphabeta/CD19-depleted stem cell transplant. All receptors derive from a female patient between 2 and 15 years old who had a stem cell transplant for Fanconi anemia, so the T cells may come from the graft donor.

This clonotype was seen repeatedly, ten times or more. V gene TRBV7-2 combines with J gene TRBJ2-5; D not certain. V gave up 5 bases and J gave up 4 bases, with 11 bases separating them. The CDR3 extends over 13 amino acids. Germline assignment: CDR1 SGHTA and CDR2 FQGNSA. CDR3 nucleotides: TGTGCCAGCAGCATCGAGTATACAGAGACCCAGTACTTC. Encoded protein: CASSIEYTETQYF. Supplemented by reference TRBV7-2 and TRBJ2-5, the full variable domain reads GAGVSQSPSNKVTEKGKDVELRCDPISGHTALYWYRQSLGQGLEFLIYFQGNSAPDKSGLPSDRFSAERTGGSVSTLTIQRTQQEDSAVYLCASSIEYTETQYFGPGTRLLVL.

This clonotype has a handful of counts. V is TRBV20-1 and J is TRBJ2-5, with 9 nucleotides matching TRBD2. V shed 2 bases and J 2 bases; nucleotides not matched to a gene: 3. CDR1 and CDR2 (germline): DFQATT, SNEGSKA (reference sequence). The CDR3 has 14 residues. DNA for the CDR3: TGCAGTGCTAGACTAGCGGGGACACAAGAGACCCAGTACTTC. This sequence encodes CSARLAGTQETQYF.

The chain combines TRBV3-1 with TRBJ2-5; unclear D gene. Between the trimmed V and J ends, which lost 2 bases and 1 base, there was a span of 8 bases. Germline CDR1 LGHDT, CDR2 YNNKEL (reference sequence). The CDR3 extends over 14 amino acids. CDR3: CASSQFLVQETQYF. CDR3 bases: TGTGCCAGCAGCCAATTCCTAGTCCAAGAGACCCAGTACTTC.

This clonotype was found many times. CDR3 sequence (DNA): TGTGCCAGCAGCTTGGGGACAGGGTTTTTCTCACCCCTCCACTTT. It codes for CASSLGTGFFSPLHF. The chain uses TRBV13 and TRBJ1-6; 9 bases are shared with TRBD1. CDR1 and CDR2 (germline): PRHDT, FYEKMQ (reference sequence). With 3 bases clipped from V and 10 bases from J, the junction kept 7 bases outside the gene matches. The CDR3 length is 15 residues.

In this sample, this clonotype turned up many times. This chain uses TRBV20-1 with TRBJ1-6; D is perhaps TRBD1 (6 bases). The CDR3 has 13 amino acids. The ends were cut back, 3 bases at V and 5 bases at J, with 8 bases in the middle. The V gene's germline CDR1 is DFQATT and CDR2 SNEGSKA (reference sequence). CDR3 coding DNA: TGCAGTGCTAGCCGGGACAATAATTCACCCCTCCACTTT. Translation: CSASRDNNSPLHF.

This clonotype was seen repeatedly, ten times or more. The chain employs TRBV7-2 and TRBJ1-2; tentatively, D is TRBD1 (6 bases). CDR1 is SGHTA and CDR2 is FQGNSA in the germline V gene. This CDR3 has 14 residues. The V and J ends lost 0 bases and 7 bases respectively, with 12 bases between them. This CDR3 reads CASSLADSLGGYTF. The CDR3 coding sequence is TGTGCCAGCAGCTTAGCGGACAGTTTAGGTGGCTACACCTTC.

This sequence joins TRBV11-3 and TRBJ1-4; 7 positions agree with TRBD1. The CDR3 has 18 amino acids. Germline V gives CDR1 SGHNT, CDR2 YENEEA. V lost 3 bases to trimming and J lost 0 bases; unmatched junction nucleotides: 10. This CDR3 is CASSFGQAILATNEKLFF. The CDR3 DNA reads TGTGCCAGCAGCTTCGGACAGGCCATTCTTGCAACTAATGAAAAACTGTTTTTT.

Only a few counts were recorded for this clonotype. The rearrangement joins TRBV7-9 to TRBJ2-1, with D perhaps TRBD1 (7 bases). V was clipped by 1 base and J by 7 bases, with 14 bases between them. The CDR3 runs 15 residues. Germline assignment: CDR1 SEHNR and CDR2 FQNEAQ (reference sequence). This chain's CDR3 is CASSLVQGGFNEQFF. DNA for the CDR3: TGTGCCAGCAGCTTAGTCCAGGGGGGCTTTAATGAGCAGTTCTTC. Together with reference TRBV7-9 and TRBJ2-1, the CDR3 gives the full variable domain: DTGVSQNPRHKITKRGQNVTFRCDPISEHNRLYWYRQTLGQGPEFLTYFQNEAQLEKSRLLSDRFSAERPKGSFSTLEIQRTEQGDSAMYLCASSLVQGGFNEQFFGPGTRLTVL.

This clonotype was seen many times. CDR3 nucleotide sequence: TGCGCCAGCAGCCTACGGGGGGGGACGAACACCGGGGAGCTGTTTTTT. Its protein is CASSLRGGTNTGELFF. The chain joins TRBV5-1 to TRBJ2-2, with 8 bases lining up with TRBD2. The CDR3 is made up of 16 amino acids. V was pared by 4 bases and J by 0 bases, with 5 bases of the junction left unmatched. From germline, CDR1 is SGHRS and CDR2 YFSETQ.

J is TRBJ1-2 and V is TRBV10-3; 7 bases are a match to TRBD1. The CDR3 loop spans 13 amino acids. Losses at the gene ends were 7 bases for V and 6 bases for J; bases not matched to a gene: 8. From germline, CDR1 is ENHRY and CDR2 SYGVKD. The CDR3 is CAINPGGTDGYTF. For the CDR3, the DNA is TGTGCCATCAATCCCGGGGGGACAGATGGCTACACCTTC.

The CDR3 DNA is TGTGCCAGCAGCCCCGCAGGGAGTTATGGCTACACCTTC. Its protein is CASSPAGSYGYTF. The chain is built from TRBV7-6 and TRBJ1-2, with D tentatively TRBD1 (5 bases). The CDR3 has 13 residues. The germline gives CDR1 SGHVS, CDR2 FNYEAQ. V lost 5 bases and J lost 5, with 12 bases in between. Looking up the rest from reference TRBV7-6 and TRBJ1-2 gives the full variable domain: GAGVSQSPRYKVTKRGQDVALRCDPISGHVSLYWYRQALGQGPEFLTYFNYEAQQDKSGLPNDRFSAERPEGSISTLTIQRTEQRDSAMYRCASSPAGSYGYTFGSGTRLTVV.

This clonotype came up many times. The rearrangement joins TRBV4-3 to TRBJ2-1, with D perhaps matching TRBD1 (6 bases). The CDR3 extends over 18 amino acids. CDR1 and CDR2 (germline): LGHNA, YSLEER. V was cut by 0 bases and J by 4 bases, with 19 bases left in between. CDR3 amino acids: CASSQDSGVGDFYNEQFF. The CDR3 region has the DNA TGCGCCAGCAGCCAAGATTCAGGGGTTGGGGATTTTTACAATGAGCAGTTCTTC.

This clonotype was detected many times. The rearrangement joins TRBV5-1 to TRBJ2-7; 13 bases align to TRBD2. This CDR3 contains 16 residues. V was clipped by 3 bases and J by 0 bases; unmatched bases: 3. Germline V gene data show CDR1 as SGHRS and CDR2 as YFSETQ. The CDR3 region is CASSWGLAGPSYEQYF. The CDR3 coding sequence is TGCGCCAGCAGCTGGGGACTAGCGGGGCCCTCCTACGAGCAGTACTTC.

This clonotype showed up many times. This sequence joins TRBV5-1 and TRBJ2-1; either TRBD1 or TRBD2 may supply D (5 bases each). The V end was cut by 4 bases, the J end by 0 bases, with 11 bases between. Germline lookup yields CDR1 SGHRS and CDR2 YFSETQ. This CDR3 has 15 amino acids. CDR3 nucleotide sequence: TGCGCCAGCAGCACAACCGGGACCTCCTACAATGAGCAGTTCTTC. It specifies CASSTTGTSYNEQFF.

This clonotype was seen at least ten times. The rearrangement uses TRBV5-6 and TRBJ2-1; D gene uncertain. CDR1 and CDR2 (germline): SGHDT, YYEEEE. CDR3 length: 13 amino acids. Trimming stripped 4 bases from V and 8 bases from J, with 13 bases between. CDR3: CASSARLLDEQFF. Here the CDR3 DNA reads TGTGCCAGCAGCGCGCGGCTATTGGATGAGCAGTTCTTC.

This clonotype was detected ten times or more. The chain employs TRBV20-1 and TRBJ2-5; 8 positions agree with TRBD2. Germline values: CDR1 DFQATT, CDR2 SNEGSKA (reference sequence). V shed 6 bases and J 9 bases; nucleotides not matched to a gene: 6. CDR3 size: 11 residues. The CDR3 loop is CSARRGAPQYF. The CDR3 region has the DNA TGCAGTGCGCGGCGGGGGGCGCCCCAGTACTTC.

The rearrangement joins TRBV6-1 to TRBJ2-3, with TRBD2 matching over 15 bases. The CDR3 is made up of 16 amino acids. The germline gives CDR1 MNHNS, CDR2 SASEGT. With V trimmed by 7 bases and J by 6 bases, 8 bases remained unmatched. The CDR3 protein is CASTRGLAGGSDTQYF. The DNA for the CDR3 is TGTGCCAGCACCCGTGGACTAGCGGGGGGGTCGGATACGCAGTATTTT.

There are a few counts of this clonotype. The V call is TRBV11-2, the J call TRBJ2-6; D is undetermined. CDR1 is SGHAT and CDR2 is FQNNGV in the germline V gene. Trimming took 3 bases from V and 0 from J, leaving 6 bases between them. The CDR3 has 15 amino acids. The CDR3 sequence: CASSFGISGANVLTF. The CDR3 bases are TGTGCCAGCAGCTTTGGAATCTCTGGGGCCAACGTCCTGACTTTC.

The chain combines TRBV7-9 with TRBJ2-3; the match to TRBD2 covers 8 bases. CDR1 is SEHNR, CDR2 FQNEAQ, per germline (reference sequence). This CDR3 spans 14 amino acids. After removal of 5 bases from V and 2 bases from J, the junction contained 3 bases not matched to a gene. CDR3 residues: CASSELADTDTQYF. The CDR3 coding sequence is TGTGCCAGCAGCGAACTAGCGGACACAGATACGCAGTATTTT.

This clonotype was recorded at least ten times. This rearrangement joins TRBV7-9 to TRBJ1-1, with 7 bases identical to TRBD1. The V segment lost 5 bases and the J segment 0 bases; nucleotides outside the gene matches: 3. Germline V gene data show CDR1 as SEHNR and CDR2 as FQNEAQ (reference sequence). The CDR3 is 14 amino acids. CDR3 bases: TGTGCCAGCAGCGGCAGGGGGGTGAACACTGAAGCTTTCTTT. Translation: CASSGRGVNTEAFF.

The V gene is TRBV28, the J gene TRBJ1-1; D not resolved. Trimming removed 0 bases at V and 1 base at J, with 9 bases between. The V gene's germline CDR1 is MDHEN and CDR2 SYDVKM. The length of the CDR3 is 15 residues. CDR3 protein: CASSLWVNKNTEAFF. For the CDR3, the DNA is TGTGCCAGCAGTTTATGGGTAAATAAGAACACTGAAGCTTTCTTT.

A remark on this clonotype: No conserved phenylalanine or tryptophan is present at the end of the CDR3, so a read error is the likely explanation. The chain combines TRBV6-1 with TRBJ1-2, with 8 bases that match TRBD1. Trimming cost V 8 bases and J 4 bases; bases outside gene matches: 18. The CDR3 has 17 residues. The V gene's germline CDR1 is MNHNS and CDR2 SASEGT. The CDR3 is CASVVGTGIERLYGYTY. The CDR3 coding sequence is TGTGCCAGCGTGGTAGGGACAGGCATCGAGAGGCTCTATGGCTACACCTAC.

The chain recombines TRBV6-2 or TRBV6-3 with TRBJ1-1, with D maybe TRBD1 (6 bases). The CDR3 has 18 amino acids. V dropped 5 bases and J dropped 4 bases, with 26 bases sitting between them. Per the germline V gene, CDR1 is MNHEY and CDR2 is SVGEGT. The CDR3 nucleotides are TGTGCCAGCAGTCCAGGGGACCTGGAGGGCCGGATCAGCACTGAAGCTTTCTTT. Translated, it gives CASSPGDLEGRISTEAFF.

This clonotype was seen at least ten times. V is TRBV5-1 and J is TRBJ2-2; D is uncertain. The germline gives CDR1 SGHRS, CDR2 YFSETQ. The CDR3 covers 15 residues. V was shortened by 4 bases and J by 4 bases, with 14 bases between the two germline ends. The CDR3 coding sequence is TGCGCCAGCAGCGCAGCCCCCCTGAGCACCGGGGAGCTGTTTTTT. Translated, it gives CASSAAPLSTGELFF.

This clonotype was seen ten or more times. CDR3 bases: TGTGCCAGCAGTTTTTGGCCAGCGCCCTACGAGCAGTACTTC. It codes for CASSFWPAPYEQYF. The rearrangement links TRBV28 to TRBJ2-7; D unclear. The CDR3 consists of 14 residues. Germline V gene sequence: CDR1 MDHEN, CDR2 SYDVKM. V was shortened by 3 bases and J by 2 bases, with 11 bases between the two germline ends.

This clonotype has more than one count but fewer than ten. The gene calls are TRBV4-1 and TRBJ1-1; D remains unclear. V was shortened by 4 bases and J by 2 bases, with 11 bases between the two germline ends. CDR1 and CDR2 (germline): MGHRA, YSYEKL. The CDR3 is 14 amino acids. CDR3 residues: CASSRAVLNTEAFF. DNA for the CDR3: TGCGCCAGCAGCCGCGCGGTTCTAAACACTGAAGCTTTCTTT.

Ten or more counts support this clonotype. The chain joins TRBV28 to TRBJ2-7, with 10 bases that match TRBD2. Germline CDR1 reads MDHEN; CDR2 reads SYDVKM. Trimming cost V 5 bases and J 6 bases; bases outside gene matches: 10. The CDR3 is made up of 15 amino acids. The CDR3 sequence is CASSPRTSGPGEQYF. CDR3 DNA: TGTGCCAGCAGTCCTCGGACTAGCGGTCCAGGCGAGCAGTACTTC.